The 26 T cell receptor beta chains below come from one sample, sequenced in a study of response to subunit inactivated influenza vaccine. One entry per CDR3 protein results from TCRdb running MiXCR on the RT-PCR reads. This table holds 700,000 to 800,000 distinct CDR3 sequences, about 18% found once. The specimen comprised PBMCs from blood, sampled 4 to 6 days after vaccination. The receptors shown here come from a man aged 50 to 60 who received an inactivated influenza vaccine.

This rearrangement joins TRBV29-1 to TRBJ1-3; tentatively, D is TRBD1 (5 bases). In germline, CDR1 is SQVTM, CDR2 ANQGSEA. V lost 5 bases, J lost 6 bases, and 11 bases lay in between. The CDR3 has 12 amino acids. This chain's CDR3 is CSVSRGENTIYF. The CDR3 coding sequence is TGCAGCGTTTCACGGGGCGAAAACACCATATATTTT. Full variable domain (outside the CDR3, taken from reference TRBV29-1 and TRBJ1-3): SAVISQKPSRDICQRGTSLTIQCQVDSQVTMMFWYRQQPGQSLTLIATANQGSEATYESGFVIDKFPISRPNLTFSTLTVSNMSPEDSSIYLCSVSRGENTIYFGEGSWLTVV.

This clonotype has only a few counts. The gene calls are TRBV20-1 and TRBJ2-3; 8 positions match TRBD1. There are 15 residues in the CDR3. The V gene's germline CDR1 is DFQATT and CDR2 SNEGSKA (reference sequence). V trimming: 1 base; J trimming: 4 bases; junction bases outside the gene matches: 7. The chain's CDR3 is CSARATGGRSDTQYF. CDR3 nucleotide sequence: TGCAGTGCTAGAGCCACAGGGGGGAGGTCAGATACGCAGTATTTT.

This rearrangement joins TRBV6-5 to TRBJ2-5; D may match TRBD1 or TRBD2 (6 bases each). Germline loops: CDR1 MNHEY, CDR2 SVGAGI. This CDR3 is built from 14 residues. V lost 2 bases and J 5 bases, leaving 12 bases between the germline ends. CDR3 amino acids: CASSYQGGRETQYF. The CDR3 DNA reads as TGTGCCAGCAGTTACCAAGGGGGGCGCGAGACCCAGTACTTC.

This clonotype showed up just a few times. This chain joins TRBV6-2 or TRBV6-3 and TRBJ2-3; 7 bases are shared with TRBD2. J gave up 2 bases and V 8 bases, and 16 bases lay outside the gene matches. The germline CDR1 and CDR2 sequences are MNHEY and SVGEGT. The CDR3 is made up of 17 amino acids. The CDR3 bases are TGTGCCAGCGAGCCCAGCCCCGGGGGGAGGGACACAGATACGCAGTATTTT. Protein: CASEPSPGGRDTDTQYF.

This clonotype was recorded a few times. J is TRBJ1-1 and V is TRBV7-2, with D perhaps TRBD1 (6 bases). Trimming pared 5 bases from V and 6 bases from J, leaving 16 bases between. The length of the CDR3 is 14 residues. Germline loops: CDR1 SGHTA, CDR2 FQGNSA. CDR3 amino acids: CASSLRSGAAEAFF. CDR3 DNA sequence: TGTGCCAGCAGCCTAAGGTCGGGGGCTGCTGAAGCTTTCTTT.

This clonotype has more than one count but fewer than ten. The rearrangement joins TRBV12-3 or TRBV12-4 to TRBJ1-5; 10 nucleotides line up with TRBD1. After removal of 6 bases from V and 3 bases from J, the junction contained 5 bases not matched to a gene. This CDR3 has 15 residues. CDR3 protein: CASRRQGASNQPQHF. The CDR3 DNA is TGTGCCAGCAGACGACAGGGGGCCTCCAATCAGCCCCAGCATTTT.

J is TRBJ1-3 and V is TRBV12-3 or TRBV12-4; a weak D match, TRBD1 (5 bases). V lost 7 bases to trimming and J lost 0 bases, with 13 bases between them. The CDR3 runs 15 residues. CDR3 in amino acids: CASNWGPSSGNTIYF. The CDR3 DNA reads as TGTGCCAGCAACTGGGGACCGAGCTCTGGAAACACCATATATTTT.

The count of this clonotype is one. The chain uses TRBV5-1 and TRBJ2-7, with D possibly being TRBD1 (5 bases). Deletions cut 4 bases from V and 0 bases from J, with 14 bases between. Germline values: CDR1 SGHRS, CDR2 YFSETQ. This CDR3 contains 15 residues. The chain's CDR3 is CASSIAGYVSYEQYF. CDR3 in DNA: TGCGCCAGCAGCATAGCAGGGTATGTCTCCTACGAGCAGTACTTC.

The rearrangement links TRBV7-2 to TRBJ2-1, with 9 bases fitting TRBD2. V was clipped by 1 base and J by 10 bases; unmatched bases: 5. Germline CDR1 SGHTA, CDR2 FQGNSA. This CDR3 comprises 14 residues. For the CDR3, the DNA is TGTGCCAGCAGCTTAGTGAGTCTAGCGGGGGAGCAGTTCTTC. This gives the protein CASSLVSLAGEQFF.

The chain is built from TRBV10-3 and TRBJ1-2, with TRBD1 as a possible D gene (6 bases). The CDR3 length is 14 residues. The V gene's germline CDR1 is ENHRY and CDR2 SYGVKD. The germline V and J ends were trimmed by 0 bases and 4 bases, with 9 bases remaining between them. The CDR3 protein is CAISESQGFYGYTF. CDR3 coding DNA: TGTGCCATCAGTGAGTCACAGGGATTCTATGGCTACACCTTC.

The J gene is TRBJ2-5, the V gene TRBV7-9, with D unresolved. This CDR3 contains 12 residues. Germline V gives CDR1 SEHNR, CDR2 FQNEAQ (reference sequence). Trimming pared 1 base from V and 5 bases from J, leaving 5 bases between. The CDR3 DNA reads as TGTGCCAGCAGCTTAGACATGGAGACCCAGTACTTC. It is translated as CASSLDMETQYF.

In this sample, this clonotype turned up a few times. V gene TRBV6-1 combines with J gene TRBJ1-1; TRBD1 matches 7 bases. CDR3 length: 14 amino acids. CDR1 MNHNS and CDR2 SASEGT come from the germline V gene. V lost 8 bases, J lost 3 bases, and 9 bases stayed unmatched. DNA of the CDR3: TGTGCCAGCCCCCCAGGGGGTATTTACACTGAAGCTTTCTTT. Residues: CASPPGGIYTEAFF.

This clonotype showed up many times. This chain joins TRBV25-1 and TRBJ2-1, with a tentative D call TRBD2 (6 bases). CDR3 length: 14 residues. Trimming removed 4 bases from V and 2 bases from J, with 9 bases in between. CDR1 is MGHDK and CDR2 is SYGVNS in the germline V gene. Here the CDR3 DNA reads TGTGCCAGCAGTGCGGGACTCACCTACAATGAGCAGTTCTTC. Protein product: CASSAGLTYNEQFF.

This clonotype appeared a few times. The CDR3 nucleotides are TGTGCCAGCAGGTCAAGGGACAGAAGCACAGATACGCAGTATTTT. Translated, it gives CASRSRDRSTDTQYF. The chain is built from TRBV7-9 and TRBJ2-3; 7 bases are shared with TRBD1. V dropped 6 bases and J dropped 0; count of bases not matched to a gene: 6. CDR1 and CDR2 (germline): SEHNR, FQNEAQ (reference sequence). The CDR3 is 15 amino acids.

This clonotype has more than one count but fewer than ten. The chain uses TRBV6-2 or TRBV6-3 and TRBJ2-3; 12 positions agree with TRBD1. Germline assignment: CDR1 MNHEY and CDR2 SVGEGT. With V trimmed by 5 bases and J by 1 base, 4 bases remained unmatched. The length of the CDR3 is 16 residues. In nucleotides, the CDR3 is TGTGCCAGCAGTCACCGGGACAGGGGGCGCACAGATACGCAGTATTTT. Protein sequence: CASSHRDRGRTDTQYF.

The table lists this clonotype with many counts. The chain combines TRBV29-1 with TRBJ2-7; tentative D call: TRBD2 (7 bases). The V gene's germline CDR1 is SQVTM and CDR2 ANQGSEA. Trimming cost V 1 base and J 2 bases, with 12 bases left between them. CDR3 length: 14 residues. CDR3 protein: CSVEAGGNPYEQYF. CDR3 sequence (DNA): TGCAGCGTTGAAGCGGGGGGCAACCCCTACGAGCAGTACTTC.

This clonotype was observed many times. One end of the junction is discordant with germline, which a read error may explain. CDR3 in DNA: TGCGCCAGCAGCCCCCGTCTAGCAGCTTACAATGAGCAGTTCTTC. Translating gives CASSPRLAAYNEQFF. The genes are TRBV9 and TRBJ2-1, with D tentatively TRBD2 (5 bases). The CDR3 has 15 residues. Germline V CDR1 and CDR2: SGDLS, YYNGEE.

The chain is built from TRBV7-9 and TRBJ2-1, with TRBD2 as a possible D gene (7 bases). The CDR3 has 13 residues. Germline lookup yields CDR1 SEHNR and CDR2 FQNEAQ (reference sequence). The ends were cut back, 5 bases at V and 9 bases at J, with 14 bases in the middle. CDR3 coding DNA: TGTGCCAGCAGCCAAGGGGGGGCGCGTGAGCAGTTCTTC. Its translation: CASSQGGAREQFF.

This clonotype has only a few counts. The chain combines TRBV6-1 with TRBJ2-2; tentatively, D is TRBD1 (7 bases). The CDR3 is made up of 15 amino acids. CDR1 is MNHNS, CDR2 SASEGT, per germline. The V end was cut by 6 bases, the J end by 5 bases, with 16 bases between. This CDR3 reads CASRPAGGNTGELFF. Written as DNA, the CDR3 is TGTGCCAGCAGGCCCGCAGGGGGGAATACCGGGGAGCTGTTTTTT.

The rearrangement links TRBV29-1 to TRBJ2-3; D unclear. The germline gives CDR1 SQVTM, CDR2 ANQGSEA. The germline V and J ends were trimmed by 2 bases and 4 bases, with 4 bases remaining between them. The CDR3 covers 11 residues. The CDR3 region has the DNA TGCAGCGTTGAACAGGCAGATACGCAGTATTTT. Protein sequence: CSVEQADTQYF.

This clonotype was counted a few times. V usage is TRBV4-2 and J usage is TRBJ1-4; D is perhaps TRBD1 (6 bases). Germline lookup yields CDR1 LGHNA and CDR2 YNFKEQ. The V gene lost 1 base and the J gene lost 8 bases, with 14 bases spanning the gap. The CDR3 is 15 amino acids. The CDR3 nucleotides read TGTGCCAGCAGCCAAGTCCCACAGGGTCAGGAAAAACTGTTTTTT. Its translation: CASSQVPQGQEKLFF.

This clonotype has at least ten counts. The CDR3 region has the DNA TGTGCCACCTCGGGGACAGGAGTAGGCCAGCCCCAGCATTTT. Translated: CATSGTGVGQPQHF. The chain carries TRBV19 and TRBJ1-5; 8 bases line up with TRBD1. The CDR3 spans 14 residues. The germline CDR1 and CDR2 sequences are LNHDA and SQIVND (reference sequence). After removal of 10 bases from V and 7 bases from J, the junction contained 12 bases not matched to a gene.

This clonotype was detected a few times. The V call is TRBV4-3, the J call TRBJ2-1; the D gene is possibly TRBD2 (5 bases). V shed 1 base and J shed 2 bases, with 15 bases lying between them. The germline V gene has CDR1 LGHNA and CDR2 YSLEER. The CDR3 runs to 17 residues. The CDR3 protein is CASSQALIGGPYNEQFF. DNA of the CDR3: TGCGCCAGCAGCCAAGCCCTCATTGGCGGGCCCTACAATGAGCAGTTCTTC.

Comments on this clonotype: A read error may be the cause here, since a much bigger clone is one base away. The CDR3 sequence is CASSLRQYQKTQYF. The CDR3 DNA sequence: TGTGCCAGCAGCCTCAGACAGTACCAAAAGACCCAGTACTTC. The chain links TRBV7-9 to TRBJ2-5; D may be TRBD1 (5 bases). CDR1 is SEHNR and CDR2 is FQNEAQ in the germline V gene (reference sequence). This CDR3 region has 14 residues.

This clonotype was found a few times. The chain recombines TRBV6-2 or TRBV6-3 with TRBJ2-1; D is uncertain. Trimming stripped 1 base from V and 8 bases from J, with 9 bases between. Germline lookup yields CDR1 MNHEY and CDR2 SVGEGT. There are 13 residues in the CDR3. This CDR3 is CASSYLSIHEQFF. CDR3 sequence (DNA): TGTGCCAGCAGTTACTTGTCCATTCATGAGCAGTTCTTC.

This clonotype was seen repeatedly, ten times or more. The chain is built from TRBV6-1 and TRBJ2-1; the match to TRBD2 covers 10 bases. Germline V gives CDR1 MNHNS, CDR2 SASEGT. The CDR3 is made up of 20 amino acids. The V gene end was trimmed by 4 bases and the J gene end by 0 bases; junction bases not matched to a gene: 15. The CDR3 reads CASSVLLAGVGISSYNEQFF. The CDR3 nucleotides read TGTGCCAGCAGTGTCCTCCTAGCGGGAGTAGGGATAAGCTCCTACAATGAGCAGTTCTTC.